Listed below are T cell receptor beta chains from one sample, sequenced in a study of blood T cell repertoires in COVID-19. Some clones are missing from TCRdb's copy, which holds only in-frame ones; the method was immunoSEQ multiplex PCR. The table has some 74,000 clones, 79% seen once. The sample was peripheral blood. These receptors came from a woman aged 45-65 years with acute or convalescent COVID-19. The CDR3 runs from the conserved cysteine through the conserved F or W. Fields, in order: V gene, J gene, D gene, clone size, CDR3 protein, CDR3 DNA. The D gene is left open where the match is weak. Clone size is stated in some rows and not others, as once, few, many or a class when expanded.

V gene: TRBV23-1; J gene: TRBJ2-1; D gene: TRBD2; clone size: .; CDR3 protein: CASTPPQRGEYNEQFF; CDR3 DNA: TGCGCCAGCACCCCTCCCCAGCGGGGGGAATACAATGAGCAGTTCTTC
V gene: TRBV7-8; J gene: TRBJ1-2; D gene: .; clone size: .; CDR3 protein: CASSLGAPNYGYTF; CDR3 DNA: TGTGCCAGCAGCTTAGGGGCCCCTAACTATGGCTACACCTTC
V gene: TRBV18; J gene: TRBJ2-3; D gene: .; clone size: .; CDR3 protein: CASSPTGHTDTQYF; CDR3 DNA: TGTGCCAGCTCACCAACGGGACACACAGATACGCAGTATTTT
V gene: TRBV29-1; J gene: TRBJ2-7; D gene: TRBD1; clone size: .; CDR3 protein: CSARTGGGYEQYF; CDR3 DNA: TGCAGCGCCAGAACAGGGGGCGGCTACGAGCAGTACTTC
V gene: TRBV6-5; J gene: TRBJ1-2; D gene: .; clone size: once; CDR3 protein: CASSYDRGGYTF; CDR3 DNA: TGTGCCAGCAGTTACGACCGGGGTGGCTACACCTTC
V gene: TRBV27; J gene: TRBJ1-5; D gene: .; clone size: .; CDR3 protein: CASSLSLNQPQHF; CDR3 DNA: TGTGCCAGCAGTTTATCCCTCAATCAGCCCCAGCATTTT
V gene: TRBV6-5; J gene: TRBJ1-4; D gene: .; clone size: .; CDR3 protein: CASRRQALGEKLFF; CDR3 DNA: TGTGCCAGCAGACGACAGGCCCTGGGGGAAAAACTGTTTTTT
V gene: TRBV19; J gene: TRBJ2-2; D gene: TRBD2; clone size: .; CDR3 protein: CASSISSGRAANTGELFF; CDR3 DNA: TGTGCCAGTAGTATCTCTAGCGGGAGGGCCGCGAACACCGGGGAGCTGTTTTTT
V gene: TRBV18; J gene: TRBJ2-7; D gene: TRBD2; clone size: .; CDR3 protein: CASSPGTSRDEQYF; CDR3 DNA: TGTGCCAGCTCACCCGGGACTAGCCGCGACGAGCAGTACTTC
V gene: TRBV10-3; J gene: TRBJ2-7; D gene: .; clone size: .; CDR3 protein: CAISEFGTGDYEQYF; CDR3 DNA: TGTGCCATCAGTGAGTTCGGGACTGGGGACTACGAGCAGTACTTC
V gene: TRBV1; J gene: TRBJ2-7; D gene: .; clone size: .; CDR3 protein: CTSGQQRLVYEQYF; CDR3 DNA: TGCACCAGCGGACAACAGCGTTTAGTCTACGAGCAGTACTTC
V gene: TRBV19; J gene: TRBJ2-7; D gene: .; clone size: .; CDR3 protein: CASSPAGTYEQYF; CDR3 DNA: TGTGCCAGTAGTCCGGCAGGTACCTACGAGCAGTACTTC
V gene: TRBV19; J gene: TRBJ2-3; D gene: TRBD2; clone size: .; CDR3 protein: CASIDPLGLAGVGVGSGGTQYF; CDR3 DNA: TGTGCCAGTATCGACCCCCTCGGACTAGCGGGAGTGGGGGTTGGGTCGGGGGGTACGCAGTATTTT
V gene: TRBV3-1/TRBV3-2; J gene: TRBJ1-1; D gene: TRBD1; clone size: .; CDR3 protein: CASSHGVSGQQAFF; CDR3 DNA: TGTGCCAGCAGCCATGGGGTTTCGGGACAGCAAGCTTTCTTT
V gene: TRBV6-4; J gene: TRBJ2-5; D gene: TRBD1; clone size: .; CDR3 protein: CASSETGTQETQYF; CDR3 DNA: TGTGCCAGCAGTGAGACAGGGACCCAAGAGACCCAGTACTTC
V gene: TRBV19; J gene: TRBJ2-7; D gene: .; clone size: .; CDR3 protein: CASSPRGLSYEQYF; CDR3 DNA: TGTGCCAGTAGTCCCCGGGGACTCTCCTACGAGCAGTACTTC
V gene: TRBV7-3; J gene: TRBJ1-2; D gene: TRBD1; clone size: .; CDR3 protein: CASSNEIGDRVSYGYTF; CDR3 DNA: TGTGCCAGCAGCAATGAAATAGGGGACAGGGTTAGCTATGGCTACACCTTC
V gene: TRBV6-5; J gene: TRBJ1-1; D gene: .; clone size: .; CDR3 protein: CASSYSTGLNTEAFF; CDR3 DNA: TGTGCCAGCAGTTACTCGACAGGATTGAACACTGAAGCTTTCTTT
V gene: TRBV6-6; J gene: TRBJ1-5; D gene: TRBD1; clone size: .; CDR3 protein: CASRTGGGNQPQHF; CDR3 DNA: TGTGCCAGCAGGACAGGGGGCGGCAATCAGCCCCAGCATTTT
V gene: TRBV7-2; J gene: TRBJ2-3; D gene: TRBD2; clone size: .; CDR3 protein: CASSLDSGRASTQYF; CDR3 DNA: TGTGCCAGCAGCTTGGATAGCGGGAGGGCAAGTACGCAGTATTTT
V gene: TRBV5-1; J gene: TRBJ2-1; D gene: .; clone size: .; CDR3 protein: CASSFLLSLDSTYNEQFF; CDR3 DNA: TGCGCCAGCAGCTTCCTTTTAAGTTTGGACTCCACCTACAATGAGCAGTTCTTC
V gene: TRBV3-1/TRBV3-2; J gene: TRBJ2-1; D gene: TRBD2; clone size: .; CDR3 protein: CASSLSGGLNNEQFF; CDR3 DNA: TGTGCCAGCAGCCTTAGCGGGGGACTAAACAATGAGCAGTTCTTC
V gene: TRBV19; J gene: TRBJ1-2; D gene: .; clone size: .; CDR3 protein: CASSATGGFIYGYTF; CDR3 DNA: TGTGCCAGTAGTGCTACGGGGGGGTTCATCTATGGCTACACCTTC
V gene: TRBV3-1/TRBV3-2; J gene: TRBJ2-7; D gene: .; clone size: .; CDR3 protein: CASSQDRDQPYEQYF; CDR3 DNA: TGTGCCAGCAGCCAAGACCGGGATCAACCCTACGAGCAGTACTTC
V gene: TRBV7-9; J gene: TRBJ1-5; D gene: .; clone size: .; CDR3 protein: CASSSEFGQLNQPQHF; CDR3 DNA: TGTGCCAGCAGCTCGGAATTTGGACAGCTGAATCAGCCCCAGCATTTT
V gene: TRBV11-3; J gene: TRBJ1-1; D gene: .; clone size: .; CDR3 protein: CASSQSGTEAFF; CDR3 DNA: TGTGCCAGCAGCCAGAGCGGAACTGAAGCTTTCTTT
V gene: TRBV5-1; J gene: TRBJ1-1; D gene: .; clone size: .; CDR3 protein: CASSLAFRQTNTEAFF; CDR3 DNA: TGCGCCAGCAGCTTGGCCTTTAGACAGACGAACACTGAAGCTTTCTTT
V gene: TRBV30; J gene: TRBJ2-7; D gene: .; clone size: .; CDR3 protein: CAWSVGRVNEQYF; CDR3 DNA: TGTGCCTGGAGTGTAGGCAGGGTGAACGAGCAGTACTTC
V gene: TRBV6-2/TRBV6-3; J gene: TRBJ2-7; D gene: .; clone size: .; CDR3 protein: CASSFSFSDAAKLYEQYF; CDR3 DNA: TGTGCCAGCAGTTTCTCCTTTAGCGACGCCGCCAAACTCTACGAGCAGTACTTC
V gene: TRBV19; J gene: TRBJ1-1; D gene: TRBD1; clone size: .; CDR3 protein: CASSDRVAEAFF; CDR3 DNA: TGTGCCAGTAGTGACAGGGTCGCTGAAGCTTTCTTT
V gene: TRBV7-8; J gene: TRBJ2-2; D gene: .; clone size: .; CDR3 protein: CASSLAAGLGRRLFF; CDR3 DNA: TGTGCCAGCAGCTTAGCGGCGGGTCTCGGTAGACGGCTGTTTTTT
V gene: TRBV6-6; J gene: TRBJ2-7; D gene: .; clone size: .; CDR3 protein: CASRTPRGEQYF; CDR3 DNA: TGTGCCAGCAGGACCCCCCGGGGAGAGCAGTACTTC
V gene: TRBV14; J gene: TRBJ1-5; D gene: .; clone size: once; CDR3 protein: CASSQEVSGGNQPQHF; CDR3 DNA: TGTGCCAGCAGCCAAGAAGTTTCGGGGGGCAATCAGCCCCAGCATTTT
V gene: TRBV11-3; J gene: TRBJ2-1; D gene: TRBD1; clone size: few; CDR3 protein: CASSRRDRVVGEQFF; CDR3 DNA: TGTGCCAGCAGCCGCCGGGACAGGGTAGTAGGGGAGCAGTTCTTC
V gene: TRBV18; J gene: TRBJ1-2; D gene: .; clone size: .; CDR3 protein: CASSPLEGSGYGYTF; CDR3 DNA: TGTGCCAGCTCACCACTAGAGGGAAGTGGGTATGGCTACACCTTC
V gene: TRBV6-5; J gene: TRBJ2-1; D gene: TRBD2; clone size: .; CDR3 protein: CASRGTSFNEQFF; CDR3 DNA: TGTGCCAGCAGGGGGACTAGCTTCAATGAGCAGTTCTTC
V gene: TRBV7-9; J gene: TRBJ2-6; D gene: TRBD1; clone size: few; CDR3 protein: CASSQSIGQASGANVLTF; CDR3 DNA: TGTGCCAGCAGCCAAAGTATAGGACAGGCCTCTGGGGCCAACGTCCTGACTTTC
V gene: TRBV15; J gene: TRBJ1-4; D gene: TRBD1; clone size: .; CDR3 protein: CATSRQQGVNEKLFF; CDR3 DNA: TGTGCCACCAGCAGACAACAGGGGGTTAATGAAAAACTGTTTTTT
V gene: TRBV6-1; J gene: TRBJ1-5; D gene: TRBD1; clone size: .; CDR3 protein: CASSEFTGGQPQHF; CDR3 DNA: TGTGCCAGCAGTGAATTCACAGGGGGTCAGCCCCAGCATTTT
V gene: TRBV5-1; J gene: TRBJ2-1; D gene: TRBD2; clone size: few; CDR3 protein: CASSFGGTSSEDEQFF; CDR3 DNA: TGCGCCAGCAGCTTTGGAGGGACTAGTTCCGAGGATGAGCAGTTCTTC
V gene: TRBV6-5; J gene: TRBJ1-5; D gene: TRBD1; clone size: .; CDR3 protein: CASSVGQPNQPQHF; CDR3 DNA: TGTGCCAGCAGCGTGGGACAGCCCAATCAGCCCCAGCATTTT
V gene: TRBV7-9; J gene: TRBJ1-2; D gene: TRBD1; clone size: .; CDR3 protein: CASSLAGQDNYGYTF; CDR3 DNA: TGTGCCAGCAGCTTAGCGGGACAGGATAACTATGGCTACACCTTC
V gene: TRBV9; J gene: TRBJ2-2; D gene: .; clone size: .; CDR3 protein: CASSVGVGSDTGELFF; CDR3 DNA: TGTGCCAGCAGCGTCGGGGTCGGCAGTGACACCGGGGAGCTGTTTTTT
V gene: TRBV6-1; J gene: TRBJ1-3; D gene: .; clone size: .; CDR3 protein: CASSELNSGNTIYF; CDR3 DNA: TGTGCCAGCAGTGAGCTAAACTCTGGAAACACCATATATTTT
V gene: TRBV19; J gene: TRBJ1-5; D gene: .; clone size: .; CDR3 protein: CASSISNTGLGNQPQHF; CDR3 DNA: TGTGCCAGTAGTATCTCAAACACAGGGTTGGGCAATCAGCCCCAGCATTTT
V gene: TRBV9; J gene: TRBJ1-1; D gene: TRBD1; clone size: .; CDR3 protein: CASTTGVDTEAFF; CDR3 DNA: TGTGCCAGCACAACAGGGGTCGACACTGAAGCTTTCTTT
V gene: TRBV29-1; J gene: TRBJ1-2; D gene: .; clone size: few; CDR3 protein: CSVAAGPSASNYGYTF; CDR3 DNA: TGCAGCGTTGCAGCGGGGCCCTCAGCTTCCAACTATGGCTACACCTTC
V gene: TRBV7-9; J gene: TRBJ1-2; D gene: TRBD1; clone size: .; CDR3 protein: CASSPITGTAEDGYTF; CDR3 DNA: TGTGCCAGCAGTCCCATAACCGGGACAGCTGAGGATGGCTACACCTTC
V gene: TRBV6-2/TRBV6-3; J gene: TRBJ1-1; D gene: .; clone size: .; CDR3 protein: CASSRDGDTEAFF; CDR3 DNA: TGTGCCAGCAGTCGGGATGGTGACACTGAAGCTTTCTTT
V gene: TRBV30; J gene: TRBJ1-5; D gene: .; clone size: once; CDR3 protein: CAWSVGQPNQPQHF; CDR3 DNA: TGTGCCTGGAGCGTTGGACAGCCGAATCAGCCCCAGCATTTT
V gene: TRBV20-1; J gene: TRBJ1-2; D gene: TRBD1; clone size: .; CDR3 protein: CSARDRDYTF; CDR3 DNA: TGCAGTGCTAGGGACAGGGACTACACCTTC
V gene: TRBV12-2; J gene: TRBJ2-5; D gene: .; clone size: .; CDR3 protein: CARRLRTKRGEETQYF; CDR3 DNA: TGTGCAAGGCGCTTAAGAACTAAGCGGGGGGAAGAGACCCAGTACTTC
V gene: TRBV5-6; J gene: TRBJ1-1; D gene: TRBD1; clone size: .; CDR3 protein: CASSLRRGQGLGTEAFF; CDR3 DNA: TGTGCCAGCAGCTTGCGCCGGGGACAGGGGCTGGGCACTGAAGCTTTCTTT
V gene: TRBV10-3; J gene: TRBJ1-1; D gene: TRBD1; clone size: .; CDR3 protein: CAIQTGTGEAFF; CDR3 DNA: TGTGCCATACAGACCGGGACAGGGGAAGCTTTCTTT
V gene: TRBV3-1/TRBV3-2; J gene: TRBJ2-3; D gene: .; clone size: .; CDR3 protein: CASSRGTQVRTDTQYF; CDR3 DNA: TGTGCCAGCAGCCGGGGGACTCAGGTCCGCACAGATACGCAGTATTTT
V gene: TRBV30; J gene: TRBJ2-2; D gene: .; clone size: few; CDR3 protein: CACTGYLSGELFF; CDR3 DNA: TGTGCCTGCACAGGTTACCTCTCCGGGGAGCTGTTTTTT
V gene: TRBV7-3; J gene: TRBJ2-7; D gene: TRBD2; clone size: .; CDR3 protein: CASSLRAGDVREQYF; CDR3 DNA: TGTGCCAGCAGCTTAAGGGCGGGGGACGTTAGAGAGCAGTACTTC
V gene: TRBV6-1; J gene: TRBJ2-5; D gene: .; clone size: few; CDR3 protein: CASSALTGGRGETQYF; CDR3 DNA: TGTGCCAGCAGTGCACTAACGGGGGGCCGCGGTGAGACCCAGTACTTC
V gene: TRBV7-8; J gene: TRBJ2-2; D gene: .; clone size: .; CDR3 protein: CAIHSGGELFF; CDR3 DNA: TGTGCCATCCACAGCGGCGGGGAGCTGTTTTTT
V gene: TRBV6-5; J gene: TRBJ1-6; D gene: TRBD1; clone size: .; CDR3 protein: CASSQRQGNSPLHF; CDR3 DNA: TGTGCCAGCAGTCAACGACAGGGAAATTCACCCCTCCACTTT